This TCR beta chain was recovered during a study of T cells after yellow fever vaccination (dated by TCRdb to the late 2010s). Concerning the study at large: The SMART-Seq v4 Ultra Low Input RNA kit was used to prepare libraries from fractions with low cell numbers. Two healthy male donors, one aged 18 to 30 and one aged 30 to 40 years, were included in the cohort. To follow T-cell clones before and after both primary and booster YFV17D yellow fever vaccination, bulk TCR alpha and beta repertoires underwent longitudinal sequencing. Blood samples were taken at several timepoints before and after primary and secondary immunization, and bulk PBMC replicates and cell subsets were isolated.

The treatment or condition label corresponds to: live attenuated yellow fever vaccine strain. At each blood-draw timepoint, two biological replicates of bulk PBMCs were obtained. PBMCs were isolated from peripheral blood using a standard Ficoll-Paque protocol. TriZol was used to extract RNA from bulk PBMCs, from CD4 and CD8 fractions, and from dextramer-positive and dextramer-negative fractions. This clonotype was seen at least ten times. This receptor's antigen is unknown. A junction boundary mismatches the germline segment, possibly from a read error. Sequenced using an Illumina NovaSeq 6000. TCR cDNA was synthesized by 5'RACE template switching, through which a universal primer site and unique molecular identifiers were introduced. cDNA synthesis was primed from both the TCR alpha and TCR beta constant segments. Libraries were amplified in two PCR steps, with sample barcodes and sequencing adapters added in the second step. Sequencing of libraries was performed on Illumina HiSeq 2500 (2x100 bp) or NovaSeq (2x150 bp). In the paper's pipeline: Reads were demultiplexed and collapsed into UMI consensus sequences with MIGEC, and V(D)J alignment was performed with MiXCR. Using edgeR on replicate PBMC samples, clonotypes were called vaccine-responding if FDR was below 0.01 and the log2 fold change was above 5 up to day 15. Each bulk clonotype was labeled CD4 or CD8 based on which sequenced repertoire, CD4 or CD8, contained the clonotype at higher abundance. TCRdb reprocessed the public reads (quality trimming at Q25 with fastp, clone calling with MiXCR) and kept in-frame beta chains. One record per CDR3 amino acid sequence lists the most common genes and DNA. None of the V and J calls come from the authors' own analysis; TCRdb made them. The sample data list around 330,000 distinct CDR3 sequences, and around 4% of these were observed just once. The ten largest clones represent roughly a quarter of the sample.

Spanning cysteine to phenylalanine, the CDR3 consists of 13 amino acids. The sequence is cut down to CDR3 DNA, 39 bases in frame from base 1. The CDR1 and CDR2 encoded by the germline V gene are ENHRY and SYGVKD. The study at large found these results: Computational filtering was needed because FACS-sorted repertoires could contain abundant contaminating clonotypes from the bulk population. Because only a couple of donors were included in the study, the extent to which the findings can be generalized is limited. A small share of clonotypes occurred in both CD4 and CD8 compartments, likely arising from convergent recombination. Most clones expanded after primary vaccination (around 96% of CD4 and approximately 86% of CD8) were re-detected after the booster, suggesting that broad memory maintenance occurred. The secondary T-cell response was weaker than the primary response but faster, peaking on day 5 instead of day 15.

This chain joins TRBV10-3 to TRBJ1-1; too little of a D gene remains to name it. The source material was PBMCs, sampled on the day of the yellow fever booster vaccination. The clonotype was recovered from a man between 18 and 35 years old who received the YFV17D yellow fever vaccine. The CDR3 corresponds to CAIGEGEDTEAFF. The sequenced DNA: TGTGCCATCGGTGAAGGTGAGGACACTGAAGCTTTCTTT.